These 21 T cell receptor beta chains were all obtained from the same sample, sequenced in a study of cytomegalovirus exposure and HLA in healthy donors. The protocol was immunoSEQ multiplex PCR, while the TCRdb copy is restricted to in-frame clones and leaves out a portion. The sample contains more than 85,000 clones, roughly 90% of which appear only once. Sequenced sample: PBMCs. Receptors were obtained from a young woman in good health and CMV-seronegative.

This chain uses TRBV5-1 with TRBJ1-1; 8 bases fit TRBD1. The ends lost 4 bases at V and 5 bases at J; junction bases unmatched: 10. Germline CDR1 and CDR2: SGHRS and YFSETQ. This CDR3 has 15 residues. The CDR3 DNA is TGCGCCAGCAGCATTATAACAGGGGGGAGAACTGAAGCTTTCTTT. It codes for CASSIITGGRTEAFF.

V is TRBV5-5 and J is TRBJ2-7; 9 nucleotides align to TRBD2. The V segment lost 0 bases and the J segment 4 bases; nucleotides outside the gene matches: 14. Germline V CDR1 and CDR2: SGHKS, YYEKEE (reference sequence). CDR3 length: 18 amino acids. The CDR3 bases are TGTGCCAGCAGCTTGGGGCCTAGCGGGATAGGTAAGGGATACGAGCAGTACTTC. As protein: CASSLGPSGIGKGYEQYF.

The CDR3 sequence: CASSAGETQYF. The CDR3 nucleotides are TGTGCCAGTAGTGCAGGGGAGACCCAGTACTTC. This rearrangement joins TRBV19 to TRBJ2-5, with D perhaps TRBD1 (5 bases). Trimming removed 5 bases from V and 5 bases from J, with 6 bases in between. The germline V gene has CDR1 LNHDA and CDR2 SQIVND (reference sequence). The CDR3 runs to 11 residues.

This clone was detected only a few times. The gene calls are TRBV7-3 and TRBJ2-2; no clear D gene. CDR3 length equals 13 residues. The V gene's germline CDR1 is SGHTA and CDR2 FQGTGA. V was shortened by 3 bases and J by 0 bases, with 2 bases between the two germline ends. The CDR3 reads CASSFTNTGELFF. The CDR3 DNA reads TGTGCCAGCAGCTTCACGAACACCGGGGAGCTGTTTTTT.

This chain joins TRBV5-5 and TRBJ1-5; perhaps TRBD1 as D (6 bases). CDR3 length equals 16 residues. The germline gives CDR1 SGHKS, CDR2 YYEKEE (reference sequence). Deletions cut 0 bases from V and 7 bases from J, with 17 bases between. CDR3 nucleotides: TGTGCCAGCAGCTTGGCAGGGGATTGGGGAAAACAGCCCCAGCATTTT. It encodes CASSLAGDWGKQPQHF.

The chain employs TRBV6-6 and TRBJ2-7, with a weak D call TRBD1 (5 bases). Germline values: CDR1 MNHNY, CDR2 SVGAGI (reference sequence). The CDR3 is 14 residues long. With 5 bases removed from V and 5 bases from J, the gap between germline ends came to 16 bases. The CDR3 bases are TGTGCCAGCAGTCAAGGGGCAGGTTTACACGAGCAGTACTTC. Translated: CASSQGAGLHEQYF.

The chain uses TRBV29-1 and TRBJ2-1, with 7 bases fitting TRBD2. This CDR3 has 13 amino acids. Trimming removed 1 base from V and 16 bases from J; junction bases left unmatched: 13. Germline lookup yields CDR1 SQVTM and CDR2 ANQGSEA. The CDR3 nucleotides are TGCAGCGTTGAAGTCAAAGGGCTGGCGGGAGCATTCTTC. Translated: CSVEVKGLAGAFF.

The chain combines TRBV19 with TRBJ1-1; D ambiguous. CDR1 LNHDA and CDR2 SQIVND come from the germline V gene (reference sequence). V was pared by 3 bases and J by 6 bases, with 11 bases between. This CDR3 has 13 amino acids. The CDR3 DNA sequence: TGTGCCAGTAGTATGCCCGGGATCGCTGAAGCTTTCTTT. This encodes CASSMPGIAEAFF.

The table lists this clone with a count of one. The chain carries TRBV11-3 and TRBJ2-1; no reliable D call. This CDR3 has 13 amino acids. V dropped 0 bases and J dropped 5 bases, with 5 bases sitting between them. The germline V gene encodes CDR1 SGHNT and CDR2 YENEEA. The chain's CDR3 is CASSLDRDNEQFF. The CDR3 region has the DNA TGTGCCAGCAGCTTAGATCGGGACAATGAGCAGTTCTTC.

The chain carries TRBV6-1 and TRBJ1-5, with 7 bases aligning to TRBD1. The CDR3 loop spans 14 amino acids. With V trimmed by 6 bases and J by 7 bases, 9 bases remained unmatched. From germline, CDR1 is MNHNS and CDR2 SASEGT. The CDR3 sequence: CASRENRGQQPQHF. The CDR3 DNA reads TGTGCCAGCAGAGAGAACAGGGGACAACAGCCCCAGCATTTT.

V usage is TRBV5-1 and J usage is TRBJ1-2; 7 bases are a match to TRBD1. Germline lookup yields CDR1 SGHRS and CDR2 YFSETQ. J was trimmed by 8 bases and V by 0 bases; bases with no gene match: 7. The CDR3 covers 14 residues. The CDR3 reads CASSLDRGGWGYTF. CDR3 coding DNA: TGCGCCAGCAGCTTGGACAGGGGAGGTTGGGGCTACACCTTC. The complete variable domain, with remaining parts taken from reference TRBV5-1 and TRBJ1-2, reads KAGVTQTPRYLIKTRGQQVTLSCSPISGHRSVSWYQQTPGQGLQFLFEYFSETQRNKGNFPGRFSGRQFSNSRSEMNVSTLELGDSALYLCASSLDRGGWGYTFGSGTRLTVV.

The chain recombines TRBV7-8 with TRBJ2-7, with D tentatively TRBD1 (5 bases). CDR1 is SGHVS and CDR2 is FQNEAQ in the germline V gene. The CDR3 is made up of 13 amino acids. Trimming shortened V by 5 bases and J by 2 bases, and 10 bases separated the two germline ends. CDR3 sequence: CASSLREPYEQYF. The CDR3 DNA follows: TGTGCCAGCAGCCTCAGGGAACCCTACGAGCAGTACTTC.

The chain joins TRBV9 to TRBJ1-2; TRBD1 aligns across 8 bases. Germline CDR1 reads SGDLS; CDR2 reads YYNGEE. J gave up 8 bases and V 4 bases, and 19 bases lay outside the gene matches. CDR3 size: 17 residues. The CDR3 DNA sequence: TGTGCCAGCAGCCCTAGTCCCGGGACAGGTTCGGGATCGGGCTACACCTTC. Amino acids: CASSPSPGTGSGSGYTF.

This chain links TRBV15 with TRBJ2-7; 7 bases align to TRBD1. The ends lost 5 bases at V and 2 bases at J; junction bases unmatched: 12. The germline V gene has CDR1 LNHNV and CDR2 YYDKDF (reference sequence). This CDR3 is built from 16 residues. The DNA of the CDR3 is TGTGCCACCAGCTCGGGTTCCGGGACAGCTACCTACGAGCAGTACTTC. This codes for CATSSGSGTATYEQYF.

The chain links TRBV7-9 to TRBJ2-7; no clear D gene. This CDR3 has 13 residues. The germline V gene has CDR1 SEHNR and CDR2 FQNEAQ (reference sequence). V was shortened by 2 bases and J by 1 base, with 6 bases between the two germline ends. The CDR3 sequence: CASSLPLSYEQYF. CDR3 in DNA: TGTGCCAGCAGCTTACCCCTATCCTACGAGCAGTACTTC.

The chain couples TRBV27 to TRBJ2-2; D gene unclear. The CDR3 runs to 13 residues. V was clipped by 4 bases and J by 8 bases, with 11 bases between them. The germline V gene has CDR1 MNHEY and CDR2 SMNVEV (reference sequence). CDR3 region: CASSSGQLGELFF. The CDR3 DNA sequence: TGTGCCAGCAGTTCCGGTCAATTGGGGGAGCTGTTTTTT.

This rearrangement joins TRBV18 to TRBJ2-1; 9 positions match TRBD2. The germline CDR1 and CDR2 sequences are KGHSH and LQKENI. The CDR3 is 15 residues long. V was clipped by 4 bases and J by 4 bases; unmatched bases: 5. CDR3 DNA: TGTGCCAGCTCACTCCGGACTAGCGAATACAATGAGCAGTTCTTC. As protein: CASSLRTSEYNEQFF. Looking up the rest from reference TRBV18 and TRBJ2-1 gives the full variable domain: NAGVMQNPRHLVRRRGQEARLRCSPMKGHSHVYWYRQLPEEGLKFMVYLQKENIIDESGMPKERFSAEFPKEGPSILRIQQVVRGDSAAYFCASSLRTSEYNEQFFGPGTRLTVL.

This chain links TRBV6-1 with TRBJ1-3, with D perhaps TRBD1 (5 bases). This CDR3 region has 15 residues. The germline V gene encodes CDR1 MNHNS and CDR2 SASEGT. The ends were cut back, 7 bases at V and 0 bases at J, with 13 bases in the middle. The CDR3 region is CASIRGPSSGNTIYF. Here the CDR3 DNA reads TGTGCCAGCATAAGGGGCCCTTCCTCTGGAAACACCATATATTTT.

The rearrangement uses TRBV7-8 and TRBJ1-5; D perhaps matches TRBD1 (5 bases). Per germline, CDR1 SGHVS and CDR2 FQNEAQ. Trimming cost V 3 bases and J 9 bases, with 30 bases left between them. CDR3 length: 19 residues. The CDR3 here is CASSFGAGGAGMGVSPQHF. The CDR3 nucleotides read TGTGCCAGCAGCTTTGGGGCGGGAGGCGCAGGGATGGGCGTTTCGCCCCAGCATTTT.

The rearrangement joins TRBV28 to TRBJ1-1; 7 bases are shared with TRBD1. From germline, CDR1 is MDHEN and CDR2 SYDVKM. Trimming at V came to 6 bases and at J to 7 bases, leaving 8 bases not matched to a gene. CDR3 size: 13 residues. CDR3 sequence reads: CASSLPGQLEAFF. CDR3 sequence (DNA): TGTGCCAGCAGCCTCCCGGGACAGCTTGAAGCTTTCTTT.

This chain joins TRBV6-6 and TRBJ1-2; 9 nucleotides line up with TRBD1. Germline CDR1 reads MNHNY; CDR2 reads SVGAGI (reference sequence). With 6 bases clipped from V and 5 bases from J, the junction kept 7 bases outside the gene matches. This CDR3 is 14 amino acids long. The CDR3, as DNA: TGTGCCAGCAGATCCGGGACAGGGATTTATGGCTACACCTTC. Encoded protein: CASRSGTGIYGYTF.